This TCR beta chain was recovered during a study of T cell responses to AZD1222 COVID-19 vaccine. Notes on the study in general: Spike-specific TCR breadth and depth both grew after two AZD1222 doses. Reportedly, nearly half of unique spike TCRs recognized epitopes outside B.1.351/B.1.1.7 mutations.

Details on this clone: Its antigen is unidentified.

The table came from immunoSEQ multiplex PCR; TCRdb's copy has only in-frame clones and leaves some out. The data show roughly 140,000 clones, roughly nine tenths seen once. The clonotype was recovered from an adult who received the AZD1222 COVID-19 vaccine. The starting material was peripheral blood, obtained 28 days after the second AZD1222 dose.

In DNA, the CDR3 is TGTGCCAGCAGCTCAGGCACAGGGCTCGGCTACACCTTC. It encodes CASSSGTGLGYTF. V usage is TRBV7-3 and J usage is TRBJ1-2; D might be TRBD1 (6 bases). CDR1 and CDR2 (germline): SGHTA, FQGTGA. The CDR3 is 13 amino acids. Between the trimmed V and J ends, which lost 4 bases and 8 bases, there was a span of 14 bases.